A selection of T cell receptor beta chains follows, all from one sample in a study of blood T cell repertoires in COVID-19. The repertoire was sequenced with immunoSEQ multiplex PCR; TCRdb's copy has only in-frame clones and lacks some. The table includes under 200,000 clones, approximately 91% detected once. The specimen sequenced was PBMCs or T cells enriched from blood (not recorded which). The receptor source for this set is a woman between 18 and 30 years old who had recovered from COVID-19. CDR3s include the opening cysteine and the closing phenylalanine or tryptophan. Each record gives: J gene, CDR3 length, clone size, V gene, D gene, CDR3 DNA, CDR3 protein. D genes are given only for firm matches. Clone size is stated in some rows and not others, as once, few, many or a class when expanded.

>TRBJ2-3|15|.|TRBV7-9|.
TGTGCCAGCACCCCTTTCCGGGGTAGCACAGATACGCAGTATTTT
CASTPFRGSTDTQYF
>TRBJ2-1|14|once|TRBV2|.
TGTGCCAGCAAGGAACGGGGAGTCTACAATGAGCAGTTCTTC
CASKERGVYNEQFF
>TRBJ2-6|17|.|TRBV4-1|TRBD1
TGCGCCAGCAGCCAGGCCTCCGGGACAGGGGGCTCCAACGTCCTGACTTTC
CASSQASGTGGSNVLTF
>TRBJ2-2|15|.|TRBV2|TRBD2
TGTGCCAGCAGTGCTGTAGCGGGAGTCACCGGGGAGCTGTTTTTT
CASSAVAGVTGELFF
>TRBJ1-1|14|.|TRBV7-9|.
TGTGCCAGCAGCTTAGGCGGAGAAAACACTGAAGCTTTCTTT
CASSLGGENTEAFF
>TRBJ2-1|13|.|TRBV19|.
TGTGCCAGTAGCGGGAGTTTATACAATGAGCAGTTCTTC
CASSGSLYNEQFF
>TRBJ2-2|14|.|TRBV4-1|.
TGCGCCAGCAGCCAAGGACTAAGCACCGGGGAGCTGTTTTTT
CASSQGLSTGELFF
>TRBJ2-5|12|.|TRBV7-9|.
TGTGCCAGCAGCGGAGAGCGAGAGACCCAGTACTTC
CASSGERETQYF
>TRBJ1-6|17|.|TRBV2|TRBD1
TGTGCCAGCGGATCCGACAGGGATAGCTCCTATAATTCACCCCTCCACTTT
CASGSDRDSSYNSPLHF
>TRBJ1-1|18|.|TRBV27|TRBD1
TGTGCCAGCAGCACACTAGGCTTTCAGGACAGGCCGAACACTGAAGCTTTCTTT
CASSTLGFQDRPNTEAFF
>TRBJ1-5|17|.|TRBV15|TRBD1
TGTGCCACCAGCAGAGCGCGTGGGACAGTCATCAATCAGCCCCAGCATTTT
CATSRARGTVINQPQHF
>TRBJ2-7|15|.|TRBV6-5|TRBD2
TGTGCCACTCAGAGGCCTGACGGGGGGAGCTACGAGCAGTACTTC
CATQRPDGGSYEQYF
>TRBJ2-1|12|.|TRBV19|TRBD1
TGTGCCTCGAATTGGTTAGGGGGCGAAAAGTTCTTC
CASNWLGGEKFF
>TRBJ2-5|18|.|TRBV10-3|TRBD2
TGTGCCATCAGTGAAATAGGACTAGCGGGAGGGATACAAGAGACCCAGTACTTC
CAISEIGLAGGIQETQYF
>TRBJ1-2|17|.|TRBV28|TRBD1
TGTGCCAGCAGCCCCCCACTAACAGGGGGCGCTTACTATGGCTACACCTTC
CASSPPLTGGAYYGYTF
>TRBJ2-3|17|.|TRBV7-2|TRBD2
TGTGCCAGCAGCCTGGGTGGTGCGGGAGACGGTAGAGATACGCAGTATTTT
CASSLGGAGDGRDTQYF
>TRBJ1-2|13|.|TRBV12-3/TRBV12-4|.
TGTGCCAGCAGCCCCTTAGCGGGTGGGGGCTACACCTTC
CASSPLAGGGYTF
>TRBJ2-3|16|.|TRBV27|.
TGTGCCAGCAGTTGGAGCAGGGAACTGAGCACAGATACGCAGTATTTT
CASSWSRELSTDTQYF
>TRBJ1-5|14|.|TRBV7-9|TRBD1
TGTGCCAGCAGCCGAGGACAGGGTATACAGCCCCAGCATTTT
CASSRGQGIQPQHF
>TRBJ2-1|13|.|TRBV6-5|.
TGTGCCAGCAGTTTGGCCCCCTCAGGTGAGCAGTTCTTC
CASSLAPSGEQFF
>TRBJ2-1|15|.|TRBV2|.
TGTGCCAGCAGTGAAGGCCTAGCTTTTCCCCATGAGCAGTTCTTC
CASSEGLAFPHEQFF
>TRBJ1-6|17|.|TRBV7-9|.
TGTGCCAGCAGCGCACGACAGTCAGGCATACAAGATTCACCCCTCCACTTT
CASSARQSGIQDSPLHF
>TRBJ2-3|15|.|TRBV19|.
TGTGCCAGTAGTTCCCCGAGGGGGGGGCGAGATACGCAGTATTTT
CASSSPRGGRDTQYF
>TRBJ2-7|16|.|TRBV9|TRBD2
TGTGCCAGCAGCACCAGGACTAGCGGGAGTACCTACGAGCAGTACTTC
CASSTRTSGSTYEQYF
>TRBJ2-7|17|once|TRBV7-8|TRBD1
TGTGCCAGCAGCTTAGAGGAAGGGACAGCGGCCGTCTACGAGCAGTACTTC
CASSLEEGTAAVYEQYF
>TRBJ2-3|16|.|TRBV30|TRBD2
TGTGCCTGGAGGGTCGGACTAGCGGGAGCGACAGATACGCAGTATTTT
CAWRVGLAGATDTQYF
>TRBJ2-7|12|.|TRBV19|TRBD1
TGTGCCAGTGGGGACAGACACTACGAGCAGTACTTC
CASGDRHYEQYF
>TRBJ1-4|14|few|TRBV28|.
TGTGCCAGCAGTTTACGGCAGGGTATGGAAAAACTGTTTTTT
CASSLRQGMEKLFF
>TRBJ2-1|16|once|TRBV7-9|TRBD2
TGTGCCAGCAGCACCTCCGGGACTAGCGCTTACAATGAGCAGTTCTTC
CASSTSGTSAYNEQFF
>TRBJ1-2|15|.|TRBV28|TRBD1
TGTGCCAGCAGTTATTCCGGGACAGGGTACACCGGCTACACCTTC
CASSYSGTGYTGYTF
>TRBJ2-1|11|.|TRBV2|.
TGTGCCAGCAGTTTAGTCCATGAGCAGTTCTTC
CASSLVHEQFF
>TRBJ1-1|17|.|TRBV11-3|TRBD1
TGTGCCAGCAGCTTAGACTTTTCCGGGACAGGGATCGCTGAAGCTTTCTTT
CASSLDFSGTGIAEAFF
>TRBJ1-6|14|.|TRBV5-6|TRBD1
TGTGCCAGCAGCTTAGGACAGGGCAATTCACCCCTCCACTTT
CASSLGQGNSPLHF
>TRBJ2-1|15|.|TRBV6-5|.
TGTGCCAGCAGGGCAACAGGGTACAGCTCTGGTGAGCAGTTCTTC
CASRATGYSSGEQFF
>TRBJ2-7|14|few|TRBV6-5|TRBD1
TGTGCCAGCAGCCAGGGGACAGTCTCCTACGAGCAGTACTTC
CASSQGTVSYEQYF
>TRBJ2-7|15|.|TRBV28|TRBD2
TGTGCCAGCCCGCCCTCACTAGCGGATCGTTACGAGCAGTACTTC
CASPPSLADRYEQYF
>TRBJ2-2|13|once|TRBV27|.
TGTGCCAGCACCGGGACTGCGGCCGGGGAGCTGTTTTTT
CASTGTAAGELFF
>TRBJ2-1|15|.|TRBV5-1|TRBD1
TGCGCCAGCAGCTCACCCCCGACAGGGTCCTATGAGCAGTTCTTC
CASSSPPTGSYEQFF
>TRBJ2-1|11|.|TRBV11-2|.
TGTGCCACCCGCGCCCACAATGAGCAGTTCTTC
CATRAHNEQFF
>TRBJ2-2|18|.|TRBV11-2|TRBD2
TGTGCCAGCAGCTTCCCTAGCGGGATCCTTACGAACACCGGGGAGCTGTTTTTT
CASSFPSGILTNTGELFF
>TRBJ2-3|14|.|TRBV10-3|TRBD2
TGTGCCATCAGGGCGGGAGGGAGCACAGATACGCAGTATTTT
CAIRAGGSTDTQYF
>TRBJ2-3|13|.|TRBV18|.
TGTGCCAGCTCACCACCAGCCTCTGATACGCAGTATTTT
CASSPPASDTQYF
>TRBJ1-1|16|.|TRBV7-9|.
TGTGCCAGCAGCTTTGAGGAAGGGAGGGAGGTCGCTGAAGCTTTCTTT
CASSFEEGREVAEAFF
>TRBJ1-1|14|.|TRBV3-1/TRBV3-2|.
TGTGCCAGCAGCCATCATACAGGCGCGTCTGAAGCTTTCTTT
CASSHHTGASEAFF
>TRBJ2-1|17|.|TRBV19|TRBD2
TGTGCCAGTAGTATAGGCGGGACTAGCCGGTCCACCAATGAGCAGTTCTTC
CASSIGGTSRSTNEQFF
>TRBJ1-4|14|few|TRBV7-9|.
TGTGCCAGCAGCCGGGGGCGGGAGAATGAAAAACTGTTTTTT
CASSRGRENEKLFF
>TRBJ1-2|12|.|TRBV28|.
TGTGCCAGCAGTCCCTCTAACTATGGCTACACCTTC
CASSPSNYGYTF
>TRBJ2-7|11|.|TRBV7-9|.
TGTGCCAGCAGCTTCCCGAGCGAGCAGTACTTC
CASSFPSEQYF
>TRBJ2-1|14|.|TRBV27|.
TGTGCCAGCAGTTTGGAGACAGGATACAATGAGCAGTTCTTC
CASSLETGYNEQFF
>TRBJ2-7|15|.|TRBV11-1|.
TGTGCCAGCAGCCCCGAGGGGGAAGTTTCCTACGAGCAGTACTTC
CASSPEGEVSYEQYF
>TRBJ1-1|13|.|TRBV5-6|.
TGTGCCAGCAGCTTGGTGACGGGGACTGAAGCTTTCTTT
CASSLVTGTEAFF
>TRBJ1-5|14|.|TRBV18|TRBD1
TGTGCCAGCTCACCAGAGACAGGGAGTCAGCCCCAGCATTTT
CASSPETGSQPQHF